The present T cell receptor (beta chain) was sequenced within a study of T cell repertoires in cytomegalovirus infection. Germline lookup yields CDR1 SEHNR and CDR2 FQNEAQ (reference sequence). Unmatched junction bases numbered 9, after V lost 4 bases and J lost 5 bases. This CDR3 comprises 15 residues. Points on this clonotype: Antigen specificity is unknown.

TCRdb itself ran the reads through MiXCR, one entry per CDR3 protein. The sample lists approximately 910,000 distinct CDR3 sequences; about 33% were seen once. The chain employs TRBV7-9 and TRBJ2-5; 8 bases are shared with TRBD1. This sequence was found in a human donor in good health (CMV status not recorded). Some clones in this sample may be carry-over from other donors' samples. Sequenced material: cultured CD8+ T cells from PBMCs, taken from culture after CMV antigen stimulation. CDR3 region: CASSSTTGDYETQYF. In DNA form, the CDR3 reads TGTGCCAGCAGCTCTACGACAGGGGATTACGAGACCCAGTACTTC. Full variable domain (rest looked up from reference TRBV7-9 and TRBJ2-5): DTGVSQNPRHKITKRGQNVTFRCDPISEHNRLYWYRQTLGQGPEFLTYFQNEAQLEKSRLLSDRFSAERPKGSFSTLEIQRTEQGDSAMYLCASSSTTGDYETQYFGPGTRLLVL.